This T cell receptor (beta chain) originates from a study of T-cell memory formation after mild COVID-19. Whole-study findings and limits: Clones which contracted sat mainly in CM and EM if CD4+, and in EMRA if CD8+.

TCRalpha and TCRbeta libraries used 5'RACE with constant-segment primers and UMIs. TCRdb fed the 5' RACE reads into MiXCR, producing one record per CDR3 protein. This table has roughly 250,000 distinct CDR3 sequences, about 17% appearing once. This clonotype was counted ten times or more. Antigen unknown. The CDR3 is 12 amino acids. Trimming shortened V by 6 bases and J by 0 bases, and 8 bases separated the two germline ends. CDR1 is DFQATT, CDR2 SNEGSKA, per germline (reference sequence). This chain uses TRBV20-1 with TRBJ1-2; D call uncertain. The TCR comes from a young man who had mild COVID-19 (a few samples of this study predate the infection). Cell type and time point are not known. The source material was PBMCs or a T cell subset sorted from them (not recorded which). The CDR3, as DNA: TGCAGTGCCAGAACAGCTAACTATGGCTACACCTTC. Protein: CSARTANYGYTF.